This T cell receptor (beta chain) came from a study of metastatic and nonmetastatic thyroid tumors. As for the study in general: For malignant and benign thyroid patients, tumor or nodule tissue and blood were the sources whose repertoires were compared.

Among the patients, none had received any treatment before thyroid surgery. TCRdb re-called clones via MiXCR from the PCR reads. The sample has 32,000 or so clones; about a sixth are singletons. J lost 6 bases, V lost 6 bases, and 7 bases had no gene match. From germline, CDR1 is MNHNS and CDR2 SASEGT. This CDR3 region has 15 residues. The sequencing input was blood. V is TRBV6-1 and J is TRBJ2-1, with 11 nucleotides matching TRBD2. This TCR was recovered from a male donor with papillary thyroid cancer or a benign thyroid nodule (not recorded which). Some clones in this sample may be carry-over from other donors' samples. CDR3 protein: CASSHQTSGINEQFF. The DNA for the CDR3 is TGTGCCAGCAGCCATCAGACTAGCGGGATCAATGAGCAGTTCTTC.